Sequencing of this T cell receptor (beta chain) was carried out in a study of cytomegalovirus exposure and HLA in healthy donors. Study context: The roughly 120 validation repertoires matched the roughly 700 first-cohort repertoires in platform, a later analysis reported. Study results and caveats: In the 120 or so validation repertoires, about 94% of cluster scores exceeded 0, per a later analysis.

CDR3 size: 20 residues. Per germline, CDR1 SGDLS and CDR2 YYNGEE. The V and J ends lost 2 bases and 3 bases, in that order; junction bases with no gene match: 15. Assay: immunoSEQ multiplex PCR; the TCRdb copy retains only in-frame clones and omits some. Here the sample spans tens of thousands of clones, 90% to 95% being singletons. A note on this clone: Its target is unknown.

The material sequenced was PBMCs. The receptor's source is a young man in good health and CMV-seronegative. V and J are TRBV9 and TRBJ2-3, with 13 nucleotides matching TRBD2. The CDR3 DNA is TGTGCCAGCAGCGTTGGACTTTTGACTAGCGGGAGGCTGCGGACAGATACGCAGTATTTT. Translated, it gives CASSVGLLTSGRLRTDTQYF. Based on the CDR3 plus reference TRBV9 and TRBJ2-3, the full variable domain is DSGVTQTPKHLITATGQRVTLRCSPRSGDLSVYWYQQSLDQGLQFLIQYYNGEERAKGNILERFSAQQFPDLHSELNLSSLELGDSALYFCASSVGLLTSGRLRTDTQYFGPGTRLTVL.